Below, 25 T cell receptor beta chains from the same sample are listed, as sequenced in a study of shared clonotypes between healthy human individuals. Method: immunoSEQ multiplex PCR; TCRdb's copy keeps in-frame clones and lacks some. The sample comprises over 850,000 clones, 70% to 80% of which are singletons, and 0.5% to 0.65% rests with the top ten. The sample taken for sequencing was memory CD4+ T cells from PBMCs. This sample's subset: CD45RA-negative fraction. The receptors come from a man aged 18 to 30 in good health. Some clones in this sample may be carry-over from other donors' samples.

The genes are TRBV7-3 and TRBJ2-3; 10 nucleotides align to TRBD2. CDR3 size: 16 residues. Looked up from germline, CDR1 is SGHTA and CDR2 is FQGTGA. V trimming: 5 bases; J trimming: 0 bases; junction bases outside the gene matches: 5. This CDR3 reads CASSRGTSVSTDTQYF. CDR3 nucleotides: TGTGCCAGCAGCCGAGGGACTAGCGTTAGCACAGATACGCAGTATTTT.

The V gene is TRBV27, the J gene TRBJ2-1, with D maybe TRBD2 (6 bases). This CDR3 contains 14 residues. V was clipped by 10 bases and J by 4 bases, with 17 bases between them. Per germline, CDR1 MNHEY and CDR2 SMNVEV (reference sequence). The CDR3 protein is CATRSGVGYNEQFF. In DNA, the CDR3 is TGTGCCACCCGGTCGGGGGTCGGTTACAATGAGCAGTTCTTC.

The V and J genes are TRBV7-2 and TRBJ2-3, with TRBD2 as a possible D gene (6 bases). V was shortened by 3 bases and J by 4 bases, with 20 bases between the two germline ends. The CDR3 loop spans 17 amino acids. Germline CDR1 reads SGHTA; CDR2 reads FQGNSA. The CDR3 bases are TGTGCCAGCAGCTTTGGTCCTGGAGGAGGGGAGGCAGATACGCAGTATTTT. Translation gives CASSFGPGGGEADTQYF.

The chain employs TRBV19 and TRBJ2-3, with unresolved D. Germline values: CDR1 LNHDA, CDR2 SQIVND (reference sequence). Trimming cost V 6 bases and J 5 bases, with 24 bases left between them. The CDR3 contains 17 residues. The CDR3 loop reads CASRKNEMRLGLDTQYF. CDR3 nucleotide sequence: TGTGCCAGTAGGAAAAACGAGATGAGGCTAGGATTAGATACGCAGTATTTT. Full variable domain (missing parts from reference TRBV19 and TRBJ2-3): DGGITQSPKYLFRKEGQNVTLSCEQNLNHDAMYWYRQDPGQGLRLIYYSQIVNDFQKGDIAEGYSVSREKKESFPLTVTSAQKNPTAFYLCASRKNEMRLGLDTQYFGPGTRLTVL.

This chain links TRBV4-2 with TRBJ1-2; possible D gene TRBD1, 5 bases. The CDR3 runs 14 residues. Between the trimmed V and J ends, which lost 0 bases and 6 bases, there was a span of 11 bases. Looked up from germline, CDR1 is LGHNA and CDR2 is YNFKEQ. The CDR3 sequence is CASSQDQGVDGYTF. The CDR3 DNA is TGTGCCAGCAGCCAAGATCAGGGAGTGGATGGCTACACCTTC.

About this clone: Being one base from a much bigger clone, this may be a read error. This chain connects TRBV6-5 to TRBJ2-7, with D perhaps being TRBD1 or TRBD2 (5 bases each). Per germline, CDR1 MNHEY and CDR2 SVGAGI. This CDR3 region has 15 residues. The CDR3 sequence: CASGYDRGPSYEQYF. For the CDR3, the DNA is TGTGCCAGCGGTTACGATCGGGGCCCCAGCTACGAGCAGTACTTC.

Comment on this clone: This sequence may be a read error, since a much larger clone differs from it by one base. Because the CDR3 is missing its conserved closing phenylalanine or tryptophan, this is likely a read error. The chain links TRBV6-6 to TRBJ1-2, with 7 nucleotides matching TRBD1. V shed 0 bases, J shed 8 bases, and the junction held 9 bases outside the gene matches. CDR1 is MNHNY, CDR2 SVGAGI, per germline (reference sequence). The CDR3 has 15 residues. The CDR3 nucleotides read TGTGCCAGCAGTTACTCCGCGACAGGGAAAGGAGGCTACACCCTC. Protein product: CASSYSATGKGGYTL.

The gene calls are TRBV7-2 and TRBJ2-1; D remains ambiguous. The V and J ends lost 5 bases and 9 bases respectively, with 14 bases between them. The CDR3 runs 13 residues. The germline V gene has CDR1 SGHTA and CDR2 FQGNSA. The CDR3 bases are TGTGCCAGCAGCGCAGGTAGGTTGATTGAGCAGTTCTTC. Translated, it gives CASSAGRLIEQFF.

The chain is built from TRBV2 and TRBJ2-5; D is uncertain. The J call is doubtful: the DNA matches TRBJ2-7 better. From germline, CDR1 is SNHLY and CDR2 FYNNEI. The CDR3 has 11 amino acids. The CDR3: CASSELYEQYF. In DNA form, the CDR3 reads TGTGCCAGCAGTGAACTGTACGAGCAGTACTTC.

The rearrangement uses TRBV5-1 and TRBJ2-5; D is perhaps TRBD2 (5 bases). This CDR3 has 15 residues. CDR1 is SGHRS and CDR2 is YFSETQ in the germline V gene. Trimming left V 4 bases short and J 5 bases short, with 18 bases between. The CDR3 spells CASSQTGNIGETQYF. The DNA of the CDR3 is TGCGCCAGCAGCCAGACCGGGAATATAGGGGAGACCCAGTACTTC.

This clone was seen at least ten times. The chain is built from TRBV11-2 and TRBJ2-7; D unresolved. This CDR3 contains 13 residues. Germline V lookup: CDR1 SGHAT, CDR2 FQNNGV. The ends were cut back, 0 bases at V and 4 bases at J, with 7 bases in the middle. CDR3 DNA sequence: TGTGCCAGCAGCTTAGATCCGGGTTACGAGCAGTACTTC. Translated, it gives CASSLDPGYEQYF.

Worth noting for this clone: No conserved phenylalanine or tryptophan is present at the end of the CDR3, so a read error is the likely explanation. This chain links TRBV18 with TRBJ2-3, with D perhaps TRBD1 (6 bases). From germline, CDR1 is KGHSH and CDR2 LQKENI. The CDR3 totals 13 residues. Trimming stripped 4 bases from V and 4 bases from J, with 9 bases between. The CDR3 DNA is TGTGCCAGCTCACAGCCAGGGGCAGATACGCAGTATTCT. Its protein is CASSQPGADTQYS.

V and J are TRBV4-1 and TRBJ2-3; D gene uncertain. The CDR3 spans 11 residues. Looked up from germline, CDR1 is MGHRA and CDR2 is YSYEKL. V lost 0 bases and J lost 9, with 4 bases in between. The CDR3 DNA is TGCGCCAGCAGCCAAGAGGGGACGCAGTATTTT. It codes for CASSQEGTQYF.

In regard to this clone: A far larger clone is only one base removed, so a read error is likely. The sample contains more than one DNA sequence encoding this CDR3. This chain links TRBV2 with TRBJ1-5; 10 bases align to TRBD1. Unmatched junction bases numbered 7, after V lost 5 bases and J lost 6 bases. The CDR3 consists of 15 residues. Germline V lookup: CDR1 SNHLY, CDR2 FYNNEI. The CDR3 coding sequence is TGTGCCAGCAGTTACCGGGACAGGGGTGGTCAGCCCCAGCATTTT. This codes for CASSYRDRGGQPQHF.

The chain couples TRBV5-1 to TRBJ2-7; D remains unclear. The CDR3 contains 14 residues. The V gene lost 0 bases and the J gene lost 3 bases, with 10 bases spanning the gap. CDR1 is SGHRS and CDR2 is YFSETQ in the germline V gene. The CDR3 nucleotides are TGCGCCAGCAGCTTGGGGGTCAGGCTCTACGAGCAGTACTTC. Translation gives CASSLGVRLYEQYF.

The chain joins TRBV5-1 to TRBJ1-4, with 11 positions matching TRBD1. This CDR3 is 16 amino acids long. Per the germline V gene, CDR1 is SGHRS and CDR2 is YFSETQ. V gave up 4 bases and J gave up 5 bases; unmatched junction bases: 7. CDR3 residues: CASSEGTGGRNEKLFF. DNA for the CDR3: TGCGCCAGCAGCGAAGGGACAGGGGGAAGGAATGAAAAACTGTTTTTT.

This clone was recorded only once. The chain carries TRBV28 and TRBJ2-1; 10 nucleotides align to TRBD2. J lost 10 bases, V lost 4 bases, and 13 bases had no gene match. Germline V CDR1 and CDR2: MDHEN, SYDVKM. The CDR3 length is 16 residues. The CDR3: CASSSPPSGRLGEQFF. CDR3 in DNA: TGTGCCAGCAGTTCTCCCCCTAGCGGGAGACTTGGCGAGCAGTTCTTC. The full variable domain, rest sourced from reference TRBV28 and TRBJ2-1, is DVKVTQSSRYLVKRTGEKVFLECVQDMDHENMFWYRQDPGLGLRLIYFSYDVKMKEKGDIPEGYSVSREKKERFSLILESASTNQTSMYLCASSSPPSGRLGEQFFGPGTRLTVL.

The genes are TRBV6-1 and TRBJ2-1; 11 positions agree with TRBD2. J was trimmed by 6 bases and V by 2 bases; bases with no gene match: 6. Germline V gives CDR1 MNHNS, CDR2 SASEGT. The CDR3 has 16 amino acids. CDR3 DNA: TGTGCCAGCAGTGAACCCATAGCGGGAGGGGCCAATGAGCAGTTCTTC. Amino acids: CASSEPIAGGANEQFF.

This clone came up many times. The same CDR3 arises from other DNA sequences in this sample as well. The genes are TRBV11-2 and TRBJ2-5, with 9 bases lining up with TRBD2. The length of the CDR3 is 13 residues. Unmatched junction bases numbered 3, after V lost 5 bases and J lost 5 bases. Germline CDR1 is SGHAT and CDR2 is FQNNGV. The CDR3 sequence: CASSRGRVETQYF. Written as DNA, the CDR3 is TGTGCCAGCAGCCGCGGGAGGGTGGAGACCCAGTACTTC.

The V gene is TRBV9, the J gene TRBJ1-2, with TRBD1 as a possible D gene (5 bases). Germline CDR1 and CDR2: SGDLS and YYNGEE. Trimming stripped 0 bases from V and 7 bases from J, with 13 bases between. CDR3 length: 14 amino acids. CDR3 amino acids: CASSVVTDKAGYTF. Written as DNA, the CDR3 is TGTGCCAGCAGCGTAGTGACAGACAAGGCTGGCTACACCTTC.

A note on this clone: This sample includes further DNA sequences coding for the same CDR3. The genes are TRBV7-2 and TRBJ1-1; no reliable D call. The CDR3 is made up of 12 amino acids. Per the germline V gene, CDR1 is SGHTA and CDR2 is FQGNSA. V lost 0 bases to trimming and J lost 4 bases, with 3 bases between them. The CDR3 spells CASSLAPTEAFF. The CDR3 region has the DNA TGTGCCAGCAGCTTAGCCCCCACTGAAGCTTTCTTT.

The chain is built from TRBV18 and TRBJ2-1; 8 positions agree with TRBD1. The CDR3 consists of 16 residues. V dropped 1 base and J dropped 7; count of bases not matched to a gene: 9. CDR1 is KGHSH and CDR2 is LQKENI in the germline V gene. DNA of the CDR3: TGTGCCAGCTCACCACAGGCAGGGGGCGAAACGAATGAGCAGTTCTTC. This gives the protein CASSPQAGGETNEQFF.

The chain joins TRBV4-2 to TRBJ2-2; 9 bases are a match to TRBD2. V shed 3 bases, J shed 1 base, and the junction held 3 bases outside the gene matches. Germline V gives CDR1 LGHNA, CDR2 YNFKEQ. The CDR3 has 16 amino acids. The chain's CDR3 is CASSQRGGQNTGELFF. The DNA of the CDR3 is TGTGCCAGCAGCCAGCGGGGGGGCCAGAACACCGGGGAGCTGTTTTTT.

This sequence joins TRBV19 and TRBJ2-6, with 8 bases aligning to TRBD2. The CDR3 has 16 amino acids. The trim removed 2 bases at V and 3 bases at J, leaving 3 bases unmatched. Germline V gives CDR1 LNHDA, CDR2 SQIVND (reference sequence). The CDR3 reads CASSIMAGGGANVLTF. As DNA, the CDR3 is TGTGCCAGTAGTATAATGGCGGGAGGTGGGGCCAACGTCCTGACTTTC.

This clone was recorded at least ten times. This rearrangement joins TRBV4-2 to TRBJ2-7; 7 nucleotides align to TRBD1. The germline V gene encodes CDR1 LGHNA and CDR2 YNFKEQ. The CDR3 contains 14 residues. J lost 3 bases, V lost 4 bases, and 6 bases had no gene match. The CDR3 DNA sequence: TGTGCCAGCAGCCGAGCAGGGGGAGTCTACGAGCAGTACTTC. Its translation is CASSRAGGVYEQYF.